This entry lists 12 T cell receptor beta chains sequenced from one sample in a study of blood T cell repertoires in COVID-19. TCRdb's table, derived via immunoSEQ multiplex PCR, lists solely in-frame clones and lacks some. In the table there are 300,000 to 450,000 clones, roughly 87% of which are singletons. Sequenced input: peripheral blood. The receptors derive from a woman between 55 and 75 years old with COVID-19, enrolled during active disease.

The chain couples TRBV5-1 to TRBJ2-5, with a possible D match to TRBD2 (5 bases). Trimming stripped 0 bases from V and 9 bases from J, with 21 bases between. The CDR3 spans 16 residues. Germline CDR1 reads SGHRS; CDR2 reads YFSETQ. The CDR3 DNA follows: TGCGCCAGCAGCTTGGAGTTAGGCTCCCGTGAGAGGGCCCAGTACTTC. Translating it yields CASSLELGSRERAQYF.

In this sample, this clone turned up a few times. The chain links TRBV4-1 to TRBJ2-3, with TRBD2 matching 11 bases. Germline CDR1 MGHRA, CDR2 YSYEKL. V was pared by 0 bases and J by 2 bases, with 10 bases of the junction left unmatched. The CDR3 extends over 19 amino acids. Here the CDR3 DNA reads TGCGCCAGCAGCCAAGACCCCCTAGCGGGGGGCCTAAACACAGATACGCAGTATTTT. Encoded protein: CASSQDPLAGGLNTDTQYF.

V and J are TRBV7-9 and TRBJ2-7, with a possible D match to TRBD1 (5 bases). Germline CDR1 and CDR2: SEHNR and FQNEAQ (reference sequence). The V and J ends lost 5 bases and 2 bases respectively, with 13 bases between them. CDR3 length: 14 residues. The CDR3 coding sequence is TGTGCCAGCAGCCCGACAGTGGGGACCTACGAGCAGTACTTC. It translates to CASSPTVGTYEQYF.

The rearrangement joins TRBV28 to TRBJ1-1; TRBD1 agrees at 8 bases. CDR1 MDHEN and CDR2 SYDVKM come from the germline V gene. Trimming at V came to 8 bases and at J to 1 base, leaving 6 bases not matched to a gene. The CDR3 runs to 14 residues. CDR3 sequence: CASEAGGWNTEAFF. DNA of the CDR3: TGTGCCAGCGAAGCAGGGGGCTGGAACACTGAAGCTTTCTTT.

The chain joins TRBV12-3 or TRBV12-4 to TRBJ1-3, with D possibly TRBD1 on 5 matching bases. This CDR3 has 13 residues. Trimming removed 3 bases at V and 2 bases at J, with 5 bases between. The CDR3 nucleotides are TGTGCCAGCAGTTTGACAGCTGGAAACACCATATATTTT. The encoded protein is CASSLTAGNTIYF.

The chain recombines TRBV27 with TRBJ1-1; possibly TRBD1 for D (5 bases). V dropped 0 bases and J dropped 4 bases, with 12 bases sitting between them. CDR1 is MNHEY, CDR2 SMNVEV, per germline (reference sequence). This CDR3 region has 15 residues. The CDR3 DNA sequence: TGTGCCAGCAGTTTATCGAAGGGGTTTGGCACTGAAGCTTTCTTT. It translates to CASSLSKGFGTEAFF.

The rearrangement joins TRBV5-1 to TRBJ2-7; 9 bases line up with TRBD1. CDR1 and CDR2 from the germline V gene are SGHRS and YFSETQ. J gave up 4 bases and V 1 base, and 6 bases lay outside the gene matches. CDR3 length equals 15 residues. The CDR3 DNA follows: TGCGCCAGCAGCTTGATCGGGACAGGGCAGTACGAGCAGTACTTC. Protein product: CASSLIGTGQYEQYF.

Notes on this clone: The same CDR3 can be traced to other DNA sequences in this sample. This chain connects TRBV3-1 (or the pseudogene TRBV3-2) to TRBJ1-1, with 7 nucleotides matching TRBD1. This CDR3 is 14 amino acids long. Losses at the gene ends were 1 base for V and 5 bases for J; bases not matched to a gene: 4. The germline V gene has CDR1 LGHDT and CDR2 YNNKEL (reference sequence). CDR3 region: CASSQGQGRTEAFF. Here the CDR3 DNA reads TGTGCCAGCAGCCAAGGACAGGGAAGGACTGAAGCTTTCTTT.

CDR3 nucleotide sequence: TGTGCCAGTAGTATCCCTCCCGGGGGCGAGCAGTACTTC. It is translated as CASSIPPGGEQYF. The chain combines TRBV19 with TRBJ2-7, with D possibly being TRBD2 (6 bases). V was clipped by 3 bases and J by 6 bases, with 12 bases between them. The V gene's germline CDR1 is LNHDA and CDR2 SQIVND (reference sequence). The CDR3 has 13 residues.

The V and J genes are TRBV9 and TRBJ2-1; the D gene is possibly TRBD1 (6 bases). This CDR3 is built from 16 residues. Trimming removed 4 bases from V and 0 bases from J, with 14 bases in between. The V gene's germline CDR1 is SGDLS and CDR2 YYNGEE. The CDR3 spells CASSPDDRSSYNEQFF. The CDR3 coding sequence is TGTGCCAGCAGCCCCGATGACAGGAGCTCCTACAATGAGCAGTTCTTC.

This clone showed up just a few times. This chain connects TRBV3-1 (or the pseudogene TRBV3-2) to TRBJ2-5; 10 bases fit TRBD2. The germline CDR1 and CDR2 sequences are LGHDT and YNNKEL (reference sequence). V shed 2 bases, J shed 4 bases, and the junction held 4 bases outside the gene matches. There are 15 residues in the CDR3. As DNA, the CDR3 is TGTGCCAGCAGCCAATGGACTAGCGGAGGAGAGACCCAGTACTTC. The encoded protein is CASSQWTSGGETQYF.

The J gene is TRBJ2-2, the V gene TRBV4-2; 13 nucleotides agree with TRBD2. The CDR3 runs 18 residues. The ends lost 4 bases at V and 0 bases at J; junction bases unmatched: 5. Germline V gene data show CDR1 as LGHNA and CDR2 as YNFKEQ. The CDR3 loop reads CASSRGLAGFANTGELFF. DNA for the CDR3: TGTGCCAGCAGCCGGGGACTAGCGGGGTTCGCGAACACCGGGGAGCTGTTTTTT.